This T cell receptor beta chain was documented in a study of T cell responses to AZD1222 COVID-19 vaccine. Study results and caveats: Females made up more of the donors, who were largely white British, and clonal diversity may have come out too low.

With respect to this clone: Its antigen remains unknown.

Repertoires were generated with immunoSEQ multiplex PCR, while TCRdb's copy carries only in-frame clones and drops some. The repertoire holds around 99,000 clones, with approximately 92% as singletons. This material consisted of peripheral blood, taken on day 0 of AZD1222 vaccination. The receptor's source is an adult in good health.

Here the CDR3 reads CASSPPPNSPLHF. The DNA for the CDR3 is TGTGCCAGCAGCCCGCCGCCCAATTCACCCCTCCACTTT. The chain links TRBV13 to TRBJ1-6, with unresolved D. Trimming left V 5 bases short and J 7 bases short, with 9 bases between. This CDR3 is built from 13 residues. Germline V gene sequence: CDR1 PRHDT, CDR2 FYEKMQ (reference sequence).